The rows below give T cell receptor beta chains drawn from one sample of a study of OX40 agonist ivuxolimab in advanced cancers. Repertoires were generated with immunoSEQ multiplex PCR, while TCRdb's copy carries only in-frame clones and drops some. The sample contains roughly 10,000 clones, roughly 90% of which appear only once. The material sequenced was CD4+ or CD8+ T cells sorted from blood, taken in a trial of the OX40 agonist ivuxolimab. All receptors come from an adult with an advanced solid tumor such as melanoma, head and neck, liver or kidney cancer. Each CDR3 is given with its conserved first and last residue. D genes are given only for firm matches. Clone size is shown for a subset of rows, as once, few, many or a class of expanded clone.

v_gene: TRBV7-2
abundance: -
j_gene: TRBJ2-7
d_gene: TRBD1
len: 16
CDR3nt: TGTGCCAGCAGCTTAGGAAGGACAGGGGGCCTGGTCGAGCAGTACTTC
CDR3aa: CASSLGRTGGLVEQYF

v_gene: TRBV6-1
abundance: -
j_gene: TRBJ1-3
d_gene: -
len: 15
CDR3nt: TGTGCCAGCAGTGTGGAGAATTACTCTGGAAACACCATATATTTT
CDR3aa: CASSVENYSGNTIYF

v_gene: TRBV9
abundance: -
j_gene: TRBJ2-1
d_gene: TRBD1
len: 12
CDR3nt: TGTGCCAGCAGCGGACAGGGGGCTAGGCAGTTCTTC
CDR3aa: CASSGQGARQFF

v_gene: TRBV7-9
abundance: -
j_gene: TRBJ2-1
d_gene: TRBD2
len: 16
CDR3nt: TGTGCCAGCAGCTTAGCGGAAGTAGCGGGGGGATTTGAGCAGTTCTTC
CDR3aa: CASSLAEVAGGFEQFF

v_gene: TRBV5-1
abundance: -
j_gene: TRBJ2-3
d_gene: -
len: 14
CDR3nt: TGCGCCAGCAGCTTGAGAAGAAACACAGATACGCAGTATTTT
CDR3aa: CASSLRRNTDTQYF

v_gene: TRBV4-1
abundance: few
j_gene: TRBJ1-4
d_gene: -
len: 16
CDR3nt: TGCGCCAGCAGCCAAGAACGGGGGGTTTTTAATGAAAAACTGTTTTTT
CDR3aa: CASSQERGVFNEKLFF

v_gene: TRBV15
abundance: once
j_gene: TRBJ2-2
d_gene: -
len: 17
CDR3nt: TGTGCCACCAGCAGGGACGGACGGTCAGGGAACACCGGGGAGCTGTTTTTT
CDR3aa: CATSRDGRSGNTGELFF

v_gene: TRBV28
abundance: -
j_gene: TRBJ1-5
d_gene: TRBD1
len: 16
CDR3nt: TGTGCCAGCAGTCCCCCTAGAGGGGGCGGCAATCAGCCCCAGCATTTT
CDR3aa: CASSPPRGGGNQPQHF

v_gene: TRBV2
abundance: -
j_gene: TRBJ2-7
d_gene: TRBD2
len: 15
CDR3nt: TGTGCCAGCAGGGCCGGGACTAGCGGGGGCTACGAGCAGTACTTC
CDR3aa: CASRAGTSGGYEQYF

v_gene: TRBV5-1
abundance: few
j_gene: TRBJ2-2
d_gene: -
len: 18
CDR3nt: TGCGCCAGCAGCCTCCTACATGTCAGGGGTGCGAACACCGGGGAGCTGTTTTTT
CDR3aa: CASSLLHVRGANTGELFF

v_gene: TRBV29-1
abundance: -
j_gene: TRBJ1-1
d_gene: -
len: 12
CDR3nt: TGCAGCGTCCCTGGTCCCCGGAGAGAAGCTTTCTTT
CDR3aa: CSVPGPRREAFF

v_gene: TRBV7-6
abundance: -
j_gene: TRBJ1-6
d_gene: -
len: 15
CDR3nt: TGTGCCAGCAGCTCCACCTTGGGGCCGAATTCACCCCTCCACTTT
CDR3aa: CASSSTLGPNSPLHF

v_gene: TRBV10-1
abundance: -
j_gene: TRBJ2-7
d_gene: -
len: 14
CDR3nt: TGCGCCAGCAGTGAGTCTGCACTAAACAACGAGCAGTACTTC
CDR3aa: CASSESALNNEQYF

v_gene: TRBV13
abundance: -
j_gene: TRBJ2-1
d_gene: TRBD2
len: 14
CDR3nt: TGTGCCAGCAGCGTTAGCGGGGGGAGGAATGAGCAGTTCTTC
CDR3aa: CASSVSGGRNEQFF

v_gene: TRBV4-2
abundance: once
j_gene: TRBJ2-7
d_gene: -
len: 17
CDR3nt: TGTGCCAGCAGCTACCTGATTGGGGGGGACAGCTCCTACGAGCAGTACTTC
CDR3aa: CASSYLIGGDSSYEQYF

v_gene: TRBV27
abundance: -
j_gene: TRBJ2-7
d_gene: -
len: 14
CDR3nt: TGTGCCAGCAGTTTAGTCTACCCACCATACGAGCAGTACTTC
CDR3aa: CASSLVYPPYEQYF

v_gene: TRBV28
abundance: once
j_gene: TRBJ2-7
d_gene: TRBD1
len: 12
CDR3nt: TGTGCCAGCAGACAAGACAGGGGGGAGCAGTACTTC
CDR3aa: CASRQDRGEQYF

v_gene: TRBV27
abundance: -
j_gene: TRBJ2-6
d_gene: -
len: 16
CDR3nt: TGTGCCAGCAGTTTTTTAGGGAGCTCTGGGGCCAACGTCCTGACTTTC
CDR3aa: CASSFLGSSGANVLTF

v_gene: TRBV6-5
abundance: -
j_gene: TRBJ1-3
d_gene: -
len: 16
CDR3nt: TGTGCCAGCAGTTACTCAATGGAAAGCTCTGGAAACACCATATATTTT
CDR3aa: CASSYSMESSGNTIYF

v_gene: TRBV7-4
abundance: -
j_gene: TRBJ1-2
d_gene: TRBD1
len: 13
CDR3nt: TGTGCCAGCAGCTCCGACAGGGGGTATGGCTACACCTTC
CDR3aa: CASSSDRGYGYTF

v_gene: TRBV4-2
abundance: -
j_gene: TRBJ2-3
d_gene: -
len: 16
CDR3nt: TGTGCCAGCAGCCAAGCTGATGAATGGTGGACAGATACGCAGTATTTT
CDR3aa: CASSQADEWWTDTQYF

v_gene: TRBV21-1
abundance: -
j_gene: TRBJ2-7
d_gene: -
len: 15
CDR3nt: TGTGCCAGCAGCAACGGGACAAGCTCCCCCTACGAGCAGTACTTC
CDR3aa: CASSNGTSSPYEQYF

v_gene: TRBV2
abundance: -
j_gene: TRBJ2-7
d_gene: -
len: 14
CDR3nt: TGTGCCAGCAGGCGGAGACAGCGGTCCTACGAGCAGTACTTC
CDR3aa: CASRRRQRSYEQYF

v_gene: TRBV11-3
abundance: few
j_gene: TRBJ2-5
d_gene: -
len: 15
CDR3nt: TGTGCCAGCAGCGTCAACGGACAACTGCTAGAGACCCAGTACTTC
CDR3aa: CASSVNGQLLETQYF

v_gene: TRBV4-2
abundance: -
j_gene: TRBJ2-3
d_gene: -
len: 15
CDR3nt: TGTGCCAGCAGCCAAGAACCCCGGTCCACAGATACGCAGTATTTT
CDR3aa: CASSQEPRSTDTQYF

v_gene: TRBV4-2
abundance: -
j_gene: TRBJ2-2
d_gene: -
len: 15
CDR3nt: TGTGCCAGCAGCCAAGAAAGGGGTGGTGCCGGGGAGCTGTTTTTT
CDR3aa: CASSQERGGAGELFF

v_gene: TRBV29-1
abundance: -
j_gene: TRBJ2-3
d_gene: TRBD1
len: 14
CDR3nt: TGCAGCGCCCAAAGGGGGCAAAGCACAGATACGCAGTATTTT
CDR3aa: CSAQRGQSTDTQYF

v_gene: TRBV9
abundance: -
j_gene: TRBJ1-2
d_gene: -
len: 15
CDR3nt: TGTGCCAGCAGCCCCCGGAAGGGACAAAACTATGGCTACACCTTC
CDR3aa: CASSPRKGQNYGYTF

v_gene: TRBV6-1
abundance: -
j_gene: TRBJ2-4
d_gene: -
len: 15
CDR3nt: TGTGCCAGCACGGACCAGGGTTTAGCCAAAAACATTCAGTACTTC
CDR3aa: CASTDQGLAKNIQYF